This entry describes one T cell receptor (beta chain). The antigen remains unidentified. Germline lookup yields CDR1 KGHSH and CDR2 LQKENI. This CDR3 is 14 amino acids long. V dropped 2 bases and J dropped 1 base, with 8 bases sitting between them. The sample belongs to a study of OX40 agonist ivuxolimab in advanced cancers. In the study overall: Enrollees could have had prior anti-PD-1, anti-PD-L1 or anti-CTLA-4 therapy, which approximately 40% had received.

Findings of the study overall: Certain nonresponding patients likewise had low normalized T-cell clonal expansion.

TCRdb's copy holds only in-frame clones and misses some; the assay was immunoSEQ multiplex PCR. The sample includes 70,000 to 90,000 clones, about 91% seen only once; the top ten take approximately 0.38%. The rearrangement uses TRBV18 and TRBJ1-1; D unclear. The sample here was CD4+ or CD8+ T cells sorted from blood, taken in a trial of the OX40 agonist ivuxolimab. The clonotype originates from an adult with an advanced solid tumor such as melanoma, head and neck, liver or kidney cancer. In DNA form, the CDR3 reads TGTGCCAGCTCACCATACATAGCGAACACTGAAGCTTTCTTT. This codes for CASSPYIANTEAFF.